The source of this T cell receptor beta chain is a study of T cell changes during pregnancy in multiple sclerosis. Repertoires were generated with immunoSEQ multiplex PCR, while TCRdb's copy carries only in-frame clones and drops some. The table records tens of thousands of clones, 85% to 95% of them present only once. CDR3 length: 13 residues. J gave up 6 bases and V 6 bases, and 3 bases lay outside the gene matches. CDR1 and CDR2 (germline): SNHLY, FYNNEI. Sequenced material: CD4+ T cells from peripheral blood mononuclear cells, taken before pregnancy. The source of this sequence is a female donor with multiple sclerosis, enrolled in a pregnancy study. The rearrangement joins TRBV2 to TRBJ1-5, with 9 bases lining up with TRBD1. CDR3 loop: CASSGTGIQPQHF. In DNA, the CDR3 is TGTGCCAGCAGCGGGACAGGGATTCAGCCCCAGCATTTT.